The present T cell receptor (beta chain) was sequenced within a study of human T cells and chemical hapten exposure. One entry per CDR3 protein, called by TCRdb with MiXCR from the RACE reads. The data hold a few hundred thousand distinct CDR3 sequences, with roughly 6% observed a single time. This CDR3 has 17 amino acids. After removal of 5 bases from V and 2 bases from J, the junction contained 12 bases not matched to a gene. The V gene's germline CDR1 is LGHDT and CDR2 YNNKEL (reference sequence). As to time point: pre-sensitization, week 0. Treatment given: therapeutic diphenylcyclopropenone sensitization with weekly scalp DPC.

This sequence originates from a woman aged 18-29 years with alopecia areata. Some clones in this sample may be carry-over from other donors' samples. The sample in question was whole blood, obtained in connection with sensitization to the hapten diphenylcyclopropenone (DPC). The rearrangement joins TRBV3-1 to TRBJ2-3; TRBD2 matches 8 bases. The CDR3, as DNA: TGTGCCAGCAGCAAGAGGTTCGGCGGGGGGTCCACAGATACGCAGTATTTT. Encoded protein: CASSKRFGGGSTDTQYF.